The entry that follows covers one T cell receptor beta chain sequence. Antigen: not known. The source of the sample is a study of cytomegalovirus exposure and HLA in healthy donors. Study-level findings and limits: According to a subsequent analysis, TCR clusters identified in the first cohort showed a tendency to co-occur across the 120 validation repertoires. There were fewer than 200 TCR beta chains listed as cytomegalovirus-associated. In vitro experiments confirmed that three CMV-associated chains were specific for CMV antigens.

J lost 4 bases, V lost 5 bases, and 5 bases had no gene match. Germline CDR1 reads LNHDA; CDR2 reads SQIVND (reference sequence). The CDR3 has 15 amino acids. Clones were read by immunoSEQ multiplex PCR, and TCRdb kept only the in-frame ones, dropping some. The sample records about 150,000 clones, 88% being singletons. Input material: PBMCs. The source is a man aged 18 to 29 in good health and CMV-seronegative. The gene calls are TRBV19 and TRBJ1-5; 10 nucleotides agree with TRBD1. The CDR3 bases are TGTGCCAGTAGTTCAAGGGGACAGGGGAATCAGCCCCAGCATTTT. It is translated as CASSSRGQGNQPQHF.